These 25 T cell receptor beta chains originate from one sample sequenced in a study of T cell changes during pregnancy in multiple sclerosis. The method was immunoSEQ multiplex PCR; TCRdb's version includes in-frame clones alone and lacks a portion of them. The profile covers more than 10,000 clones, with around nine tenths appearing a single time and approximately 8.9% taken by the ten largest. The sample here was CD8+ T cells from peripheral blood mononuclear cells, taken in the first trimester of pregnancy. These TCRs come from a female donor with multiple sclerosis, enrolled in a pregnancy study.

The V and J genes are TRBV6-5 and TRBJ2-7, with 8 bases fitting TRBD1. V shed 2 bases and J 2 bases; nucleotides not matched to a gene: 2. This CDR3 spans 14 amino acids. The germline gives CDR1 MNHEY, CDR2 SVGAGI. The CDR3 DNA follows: TGTGCCAGCAGTTACGGGGGACAGGCCTACGAGCAGTACTTC. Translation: CASSYGGQAYEQYF.

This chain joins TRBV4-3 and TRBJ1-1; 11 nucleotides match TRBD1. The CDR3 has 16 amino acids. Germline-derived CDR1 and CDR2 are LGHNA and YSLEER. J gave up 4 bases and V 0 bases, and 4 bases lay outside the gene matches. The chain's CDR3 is CASSQESGTGGTEAFF. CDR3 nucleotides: TGCGCCAGCAGCCAAGAATCCGGGACAGGGGGCACTGAAGCTTTCTTT.

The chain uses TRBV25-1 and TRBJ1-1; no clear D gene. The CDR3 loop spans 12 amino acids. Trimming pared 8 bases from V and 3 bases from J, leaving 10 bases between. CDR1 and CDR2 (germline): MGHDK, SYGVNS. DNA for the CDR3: TGTGCCAGCCGCCTCGAGTACACTGAAGCTTTCTTT. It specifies CASRLEYTEAFF.

CDR3 loop: CASSQKVSGTEAFF. The CDR3 DNA reads as TGTGCCAGCAGTCAAAAAGTCAGCGGCACTGAAGCTTTCTTT. The V call is TRBV7-9, the J call TRBJ1-1; D not resolved. The V end lost 6 bases, the J end lost 4 bases, and 15 bases lay between the germline ends. There are 14 residues in the CDR3. The germline gives CDR1 SEHNR, CDR2 FQNEAQ (reference sequence). Filled out from reference TRBV7-9 and TRBJ1-1, the complete variable domain reads DTGVSQNPRHKITKRGQNVTFRCDPISEHNRLYWYRQTLGQGPEFLTYFQNEAQLEKSRLLSDRFSAERPKGSFSTLEIQRTEQGDSAMYLCASSQKVSGTEAFFGQGTRLTVV.

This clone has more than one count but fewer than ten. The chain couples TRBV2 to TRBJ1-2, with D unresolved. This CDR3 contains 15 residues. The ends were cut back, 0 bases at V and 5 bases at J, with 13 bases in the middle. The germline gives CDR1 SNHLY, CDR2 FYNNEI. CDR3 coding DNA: TGTGCCAGCAGTGAAGCGCTTGGAGGGATTTATGGCTACACCTTC. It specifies CASSEALGGIYGYTF.

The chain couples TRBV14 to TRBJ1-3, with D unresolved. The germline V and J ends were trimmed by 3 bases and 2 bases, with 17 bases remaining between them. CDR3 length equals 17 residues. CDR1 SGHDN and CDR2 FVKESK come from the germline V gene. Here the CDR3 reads CASSHFPGRETGNTIYF. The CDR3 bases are TGTGCCAGCAGCCATTTTCCGGGGAGAGAGACTGGAAACACCATATATTTT.

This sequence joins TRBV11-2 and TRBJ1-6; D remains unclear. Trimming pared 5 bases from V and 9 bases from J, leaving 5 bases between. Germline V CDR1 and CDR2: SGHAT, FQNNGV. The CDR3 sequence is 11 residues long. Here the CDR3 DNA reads TGTGCCAGCAGCCACTTTTCACCCCTCCACTTT. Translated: CASSHFSPLHF.

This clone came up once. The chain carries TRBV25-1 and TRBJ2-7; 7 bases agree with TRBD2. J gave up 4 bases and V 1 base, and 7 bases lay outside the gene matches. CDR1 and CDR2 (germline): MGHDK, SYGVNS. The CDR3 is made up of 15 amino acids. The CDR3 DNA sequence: TGTGCCAGCAGTGAATCGGGAGGACGCTTATACGAGCAGTACTTC. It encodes CASSESGGRLYEQYF.

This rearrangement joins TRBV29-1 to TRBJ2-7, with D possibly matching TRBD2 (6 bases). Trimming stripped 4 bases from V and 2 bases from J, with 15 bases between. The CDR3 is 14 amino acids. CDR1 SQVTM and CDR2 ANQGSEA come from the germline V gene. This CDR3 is CSVARDSRTYEQYF. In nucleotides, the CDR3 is TGCAGCGTTGCCCGGGACTCCCGGACCTACGAGCAGTACTTC.

The CDR3 here is CASTYTGYQETQYF. The CDR3 DNA follows: TGTGCCAGCACCTACACGGGGTACCAAGAGACCCAGTACTTC. The rearrangement joins TRBV6-6 to TRBJ2-5; possible D gene TRBD2, 5 bases. V lost 7 bases and J lost 0, with 12 bases in between. CDR1 and CDR2 from the germline V gene are MNHNY and SVGAGI (reference sequence). This CDR3 is 14 amino acids long.

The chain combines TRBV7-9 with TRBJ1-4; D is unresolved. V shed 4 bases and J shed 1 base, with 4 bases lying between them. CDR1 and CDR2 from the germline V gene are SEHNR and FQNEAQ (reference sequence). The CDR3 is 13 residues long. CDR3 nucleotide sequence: TGTGCCAGCAGCTCAATAACTAATGAAAAACTGTTTTTT. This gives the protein CASSSITNEKLFF.

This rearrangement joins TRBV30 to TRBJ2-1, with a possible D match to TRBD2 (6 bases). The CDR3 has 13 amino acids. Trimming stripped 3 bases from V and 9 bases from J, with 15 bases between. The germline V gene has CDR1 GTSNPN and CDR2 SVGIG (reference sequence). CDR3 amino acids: CAWSQLDYSEQFF. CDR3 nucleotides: TGTGCCTGGAGCCAACTGGACTACTCTGAGCAGTTCTTC.

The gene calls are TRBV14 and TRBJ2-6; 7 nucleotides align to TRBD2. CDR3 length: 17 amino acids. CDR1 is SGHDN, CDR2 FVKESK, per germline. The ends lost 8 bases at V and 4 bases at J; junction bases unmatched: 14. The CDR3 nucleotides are TGTGCCAGCTGTCGGGGGGTCCCGTCCACGGGGGCCAACGTCCTGACTTTC. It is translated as CASCRGVPSTGANVLTF.

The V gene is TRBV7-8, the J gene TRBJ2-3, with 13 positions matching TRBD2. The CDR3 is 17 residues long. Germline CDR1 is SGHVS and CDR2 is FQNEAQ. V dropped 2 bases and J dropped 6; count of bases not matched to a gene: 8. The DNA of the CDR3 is TGTGCCAGCAGCTTAACACTAGCGGGGGGGATCCCGGATACGCAGTATTTT. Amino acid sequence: CASSLTLAGGIPDTQYF.

CDR3 in amino acids: CASSAVHLLAGAYNEQFF. The CDR3 DNA reads TGCGCCAGCAGTGCAGTTCATCTACTAGCGGGGGCGTACAATGAGCAGTTCTTC. The rearrangement links TRBV10-2 to TRBJ2-1; 11 nucleotides agree with TRBD2. CDR1 is WSHSY and CDR2 is SAAADI in the germline V gene. Germline trimming cut 4 bases from V and 4 bases from J; bases unmatched to any gene: 12. This CDR3 has 18 residues.

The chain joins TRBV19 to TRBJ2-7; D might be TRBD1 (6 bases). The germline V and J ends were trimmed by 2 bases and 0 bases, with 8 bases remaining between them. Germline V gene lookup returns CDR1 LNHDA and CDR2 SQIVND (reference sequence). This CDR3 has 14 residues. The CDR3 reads CASSIRDNSYEQYF. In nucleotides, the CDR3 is TGTGCCAGTAGTATAAGGGACAACTCCTACGAGCAGTACTTC.

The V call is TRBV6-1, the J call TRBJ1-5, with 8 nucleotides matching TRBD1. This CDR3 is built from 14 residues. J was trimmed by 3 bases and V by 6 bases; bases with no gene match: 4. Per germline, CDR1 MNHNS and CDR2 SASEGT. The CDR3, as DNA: TGTGCCAGCAGGACAGGGGTTAACAATCAGCCCCAGCATTTT. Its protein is CASRTGVNNQPQHF.

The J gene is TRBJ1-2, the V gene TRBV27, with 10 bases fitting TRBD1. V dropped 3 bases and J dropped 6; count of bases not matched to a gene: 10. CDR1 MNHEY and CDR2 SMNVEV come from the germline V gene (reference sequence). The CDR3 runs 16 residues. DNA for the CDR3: TGTGCCAGCAGTTTGTTAGGGACAGGGGTTCCGGATGGCTACACCTTC. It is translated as CASSLLGTGVPDGYTF.

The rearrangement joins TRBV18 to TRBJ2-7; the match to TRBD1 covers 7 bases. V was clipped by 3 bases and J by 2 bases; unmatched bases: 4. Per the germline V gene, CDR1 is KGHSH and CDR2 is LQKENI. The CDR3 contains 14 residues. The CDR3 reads CASSPDREAYEQYF. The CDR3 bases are TGTGCCAGCTCACCCGACAGGGAAGCCTACGAGCAGTACTTC.

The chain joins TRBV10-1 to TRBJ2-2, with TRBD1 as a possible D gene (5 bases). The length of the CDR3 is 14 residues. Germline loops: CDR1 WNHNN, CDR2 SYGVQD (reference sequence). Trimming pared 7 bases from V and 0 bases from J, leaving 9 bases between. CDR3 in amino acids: CASKDTTNTGELFF. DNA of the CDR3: TGCGCCAGCAAGGACACTACGAACACCGGGGAGCTGTTTTTT.

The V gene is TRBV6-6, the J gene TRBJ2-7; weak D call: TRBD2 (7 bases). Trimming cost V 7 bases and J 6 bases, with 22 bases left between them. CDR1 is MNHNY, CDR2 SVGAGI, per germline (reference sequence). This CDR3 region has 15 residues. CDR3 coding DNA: TGTGCCAGCAACCTCGGGGGGCCCGGTCCCCTCGAGCAGTACTTC. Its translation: CASNLGGPGPLEQYF.

The CDR3 sequence is CASSEILAGENTDTQYF. In DNA form, the CDR3 reads TGTGCCAGCAGTGAGATACTAGCGGGGGAGAACACAGATACGCAGTATTTT. The chain couples TRBV2 to TRBJ2-3; TRBD2 matches at 11 bases. V lost 3 bases and J lost 2; bases outside the gene matches: 7. The CDR3 consists of 17 residues. Germline values: CDR1 SNHLY, CDR2 FYNNEI. The full variable domain, its missing parts supplied by reference TRBV2 and TRBJ2-3, is EPEVTQTPSHQVTQMGQEVILRCVPISNHLYFYWYRQILGQKVEFLVSFYNNEISEKSEIFDDQFSVERPDGSNFTLKIRSTKLEDSAMYFCASSEILAGENTDTQYFGPGTRLTVL.

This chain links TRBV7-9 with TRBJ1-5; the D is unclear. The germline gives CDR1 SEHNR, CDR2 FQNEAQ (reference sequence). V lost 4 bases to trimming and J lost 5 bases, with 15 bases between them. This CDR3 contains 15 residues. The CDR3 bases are TGTGCCAGCAGCTCCTCAGGCGCAGGCGATCAGCCCCAGCATTTT. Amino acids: CASSSSGAGDQPQHF.

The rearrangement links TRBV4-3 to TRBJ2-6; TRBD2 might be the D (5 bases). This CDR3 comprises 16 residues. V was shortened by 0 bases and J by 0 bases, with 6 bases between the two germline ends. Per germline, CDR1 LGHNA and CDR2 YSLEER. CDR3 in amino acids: CASSQDAGSGANVLTF. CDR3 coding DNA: TGCGCCAGCAGCCAAGATGCGGGCTCTGGGGCCAACGTCCTGACTTTC.

The CDR3 loop is CASSLDGSYEQYF. The DNA of the CDR3 is TGTGCCAGCAGCTTGGACGGGAGCTACGAGCAGTACTTC. This chain links TRBV7-9 with TRBJ2-7; D possibly corresponds to TRBD2 (6 bases). V lost 3 bases and J lost 3, with 9 bases in between. This CDR3 has 13 residues. From germline, CDR1 is SEHNR and CDR2 FQNEAQ (reference sequence).